This is a list of T cell receptor beta chains from one sample in a study of beta chain features in type 1 diabetes. Clones were sequenced by immunoSEQ multiplex PCR, and TCRdb holds only the in-frame ones, with some missing. The sample includes around 200,000 clones, approximately 13% of them seen just once. The sample consisted of central memory CD4+ T cells from blood. The receptors shown here come from a woman in her late teens or twenties in good health. The CDR3 runs from the conserved cysteine through the conserved F or W. The order of the fields is CDR3 DNA, CDR3 protein, J gene, V gene, D gene, clone size. A D gene is named only where the DNA matches it firmly. Size is stated for part of the rows, as once, few or many counts, or as a class when the clone is expanded.

DNA: TGTGCCAGCAGCGCAACAGGGGAGACCCAGTACTTC; CDR3: CASSATGETQYF; J: TRBJ2-5; V: TRBV7-2; D: NA; size: NA
DNA: TGTGCCAGCAGCAGAGCGTCTTACACAGATACGCAGTATTTT; CDR3: CASSRASYTDTQYF; J: TRBJ2-3; V: TRBV5-6; D: NA; size: few
DNA: TGTGCCAGCACCTACTCGCCGGAGATTTACCAAGAGACCCAGTACTTC; CDR3: CASTYSPEIYQETQYF; J: TRBJ2-5; V: TRBV5-4; D: NA; size: NA
DNA: TGCAGCGTAGGACAGGCCTGGGAGACCCAGTACTTC; CDR3: CSVGQAWETQYF; J: TRBJ2-5; V: TRBV29-1; D: TRBD1; size: few
DNA: TGTGCCACCAGCAGATATGCGGGAGGACAGAAATACAATGAGCAGTTCTTC; CDR3: CATSRYAGGQKYNEQFF; J: TRBJ2-1; V: TRBV15; D: TRBD2; size: NA
DNA: TGTGCCAGCAGCACCGGACAGGGGGCAGGTGAAGCTTTCTTT; CDR3: CASSTGQGAGEAFF; J: TRBJ1-1; V: TRBV6-1; D: TRBD1; size: NA
DNA: TGTGCCTGGAGTGGGTATAGCGGGAAGGGCACAGATACGCAGTATTTT; CDR3: CAWSGYSGKGTDTQYF; J: TRBJ2-3; V: TRBV30; D: TRBD2; size: NA
DNA: TGCGCCAGCAGCTCCGGTAGCGGTCCTTACTACGAGCAGTACTTC; CDR3: CASSSGSGPYYEQYF; J: TRBJ2-7; V: TRBV5-1; D: NA; size: NA
DNA: TGTGCCAGCAGTTACGACGGACAGGGTGGCGGGCAGTACTTC; CDR3: CASSYDGQGGGQYF; J: TRBJ2-7; V: TRBV6-5; D: TRBD1; size: once
DNA: TGCGCCAGCAGCAATGGACAGGGTAGGGCCGAGCAGTACTTC; CDR3: CASSNGQGRAEQYF; J: TRBJ2-7; V: TRBV5-1; D: TRBD1; size: few
DNA: TGTGCCAGCAGCTCCCGACTAGCGGGAGGAAATGAGCAGTTCTTC; CDR3: CASSSRLAGGNEQFF; J: TRBJ2-1; V: TRBV7-2; D: TRBD2; size: few
DNA: TGTGCCAGCAGCTTCAACGGGAGGGCAGATACGCAGTATTTT; CDR3: CASSFNGRADTQYF; J: TRBJ2-3; V: TRBV7-9; D: TRBD2; size: many
DNA: TGTGCCAGCAGCAATGGACTAGCGGGAGCTATACCCTCCGGGGAGCTGTTTTTT; CDR3: CASSNGLAGAIPSGELFF; J: TRBJ2-2; V: TRBV13; D: TRBD2; size: once
DNA: TGTGCCAGCAGCCAAGATCCTAGCGGGAGTACCCAAGAGACCCAGTACTTC; CDR3: CASSQDPSGSTQETQYF; J: TRBJ2-5; V: TRBV4-2; D: TRBD2; size: few
DNA: TGCAGCGTTGAAGCGTTGCGTCGGGGTGGCTACACCTTC; CDR3: CSVEALRRGGYTF; J: TRBJ1-2; V: TRBV29-1; D: NA; size: few
DNA: TGTGCCAGCAGCTTAGAGACAGGCCGCGAGCAGTACTTC; CDR3: CASSLETGREQYF; J: TRBJ2-7; V: TRBV7-2; D: NA; size: NA
DNA: TGTGCCAGCAGCGAAATCAATTACCCCGGGACAGGGGGGTTT; CDR3: CASSEINYPGTGGF; J: TRBJ1-4; V: TRBV7-9; D: TRBD1; size: NA
DNA: TGTGCCAGCAAGGGACAGGTTCGAAGCGGCTACACCTTC; CDR3: CASKGQVRSGYTF; J: TRBJ1-2; V: TRBV28; D: TRBD1; size: few
DNA: TGTGCCAGTAGTGCCTCGTCCGGGACAGGGGGGACAGATACGCAGTATTTT; CDR3: CASSASSGTGGTDTQYF; J: TRBJ2-3; V: TRBV19; D: TRBD1; size: few
DNA: TGCAGCGTTGTGACAGCGGGAGTCTACAATGAGCAGTTCTTC; CDR3: CSVVTAGVYNEQFF; J: TRBJ2-1; V: TRBV29-1; D: TRBD2; size: few
DNA: TGCGCCAGCAGCTTGGAGGGAAGGGGAGCCAAAAACATTCAGTACTTC; CDR3: CASSLEGRGAKNIQYF; J: TRBJ2-4; V: TRBV5-1; D: NA; size: few
DNA: TGTGCCAGCAGTCATCGACCGGGACTAGCGTCACAGGATACGCAGTATTTT; CDR3: CASSHRPGLASQDTQYF; J: TRBJ2-3; V: TRBV7-2; D: TRBD2; size: few
DNA: TGTGCCAGCAGTTTAGATCGTGGATCCGGGACTAGCGCCTACGAGCAGTACTTC; CDR3: CASSLDRGSGTSAYEQYF; J: TRBJ2-7; V: TRBV28; D: TRBD2; size: NA
DNA: TGTGCCTGGAGCGGCCTCAGGGGGCGCATCAACGAGCAGTACTTC; CDR3: CAWSGLRGRINEQYF; J: TRBJ2-7; V: TRBV30; D: TRBD1; size: NA
DNA: TGCAGCGTTCACACACGACCGGGACTAGGAACAACAGATACGCAGTATTTT; CDR3: CSVHTRPGLGTTDTQYF; J: TRBJ2-3; V: TRBV29-1; D: TRBD2; size: few
DNA: TGTGCCAGCAGCGTAAATCCCGGACAGGGGACTGAAAAACTGTTTTTT; CDR3: CASSVNPGQGTEKLFF; J: TRBJ1-4; V: TRBV9; D: TRBD1; size: few
DNA: TGTGCCAGCAGCCCCCATACTAGCGCCTACGAGCAGTACTTC; CDR3: CASSPHTSAYEQYF; J: TRBJ2-7; V: TRBV14; D: TRBD2; size: few
DNA: TGTGCCAGCAGACGGGACTCCCCCCCGTATGGCTACACCTTC; CDR3: CASRRDSPPYGYTF; J: TRBJ1-2; V: TRBV6-5; D: NA; size: few
DNA: TGTGCCAGCACCCAACGGCGGAGCTCCTACAATGAGCAGTTCTTC; CDR3: CASTQRRSSYNEQFF; J: TRBJ2-1; V: TRBV6-5; D: NA; size: NA
DNA: TGTGCCACCAGCCTCCGGCCGGGAGGGGTAGGCAAAAACATTCAGTACTTC; CDR3: CATSLRPGGVGKNIQYF; J: TRBJ2-4; V: TRBV15; D: TRBD2; size: few
DNA: TGTGCCAGCAGCCCAGGGACAGGGGGAGTCGGTAGGGAACTGTTTTTT; CDR3: CASSPGTGGVGRELFF; J: TRBJ1-4; V: TRBV7-9; D: TRBD1; size: few
DNA: TGTGCCAGCGTAGCGGGGGCCCCCTACGAGCAGTACTTC; CDR3: CASVAGAPYEQYF; J: TRBJ2-7; V: TRBV7-2; D: TRBD2; size: once